This section outlines one TCR beta chain sequence together with its context. Only a few counts were recorded for this clonotype. Its antigen specificity is not known. The sample holds no much larger clone one base away, and base qualities are not on file. This record belongs to a study of blood T cells in healthy people across ages (dated by TCRdb to 2014 to 2015). Some background on the complete study: In model experiments, template switching captured about one uniquely barcoded TCR beta cDNA molecule for every two T cells. Four age groups were formed from the donors: young (average roughly 16 years), middle-aged (around 39), aged (roughly 59) and long-lived (about 80). Donors of different ages were randomly distributed across sequencing lanes to avoid experimental bias. For two donors (one aged 18 to 30 and one aged 80 or older), the study analyzed two additional independent replicas of 1 million unique cDNA reads from the same blood draw. To track age-related changes in TCR beta repertoire diversity, the study relied on deep sequencing normalized with unique cDNA molecular identifiers.

The germline V gene specifies SGHTA as CDR1 and FQGNSA as CDR2. The CDR3 runs 16 residues from the cysteine to the phenylalanine. The kept DNA is CDR3 alone, 48 bases in frame from the first base. V is cut back by 3 bases and J by 0 bases, with 1 base in the junction unmatched. Study-wide conclusions, independent of this receptor: The CMV infection status of donors was not known, potentially confounding age-related changes in expanded clonotypes. The long-lived group showed more naive CD4+ T cells, fewer expanded clones and increased TCR diversity than the aged group, suggesting age selection. A strong correlation was found between observed TCR beta diversity and the percentage of naive T cells measured by flow cytometry. Estimates of total diversity based on one million sequenced T cells were considered lower bounds and underestimates. Since profiling was done on bulk unsorted PBMCs, naive and antigen-experienced compartments could not be conclusively compared. As age increased, observed TCR beta diversity per million T cells dropped in a roughly linear way, and a significant reduction was already evident by age 40.

Donors were about 36 systemically healthy Caucasian individuals from Russia aged roughly 6 to 95 years. Each donor gave around 9 milliliters of peripheral blood, collected into EDTA-treated Vacutainer tubes. Ficoll-Paque density-gradient centrifugation was used to isolate PBMCs, with at least 6 million obtained per sample. Trizol reagent was used to extract total RNA from PBMCs, with at least 5 micrograms per sample. The percentages of naive CD45RAhigh/CD27high T cells were determined by flow cytometry on a PBMC aliquot from every donor. Libraries were made using 5' RACE. TCRdb shows the sequencer as Illumina HiSeq 2500. A second PCR of 7 to 11 cycles was performed with a sample-barcoded 5' primer and a J-beta primer mix. A unique molecular identifier was introduced onto each TCR beta cDNA molecule by a template-switch 5' adaptor carrying 12 random nucleotides. Each sample yielded at least 3 million CDR3-containing paired-end reads. The Mint cDNA synthesis kit, primed by a TRBC-specific oligonucleotide, was used to synthesize first-strand cDNA from all RNA. Following uracil-DNA glycosylase treatment, all cDNA underwent a first 18-cycle PCR with the universal primers M1SS and BC2_uni_R. Per the authors' processing: For normalization, 1 million high-quality reads were randomly selected from each sample, with every read carrying a distinct molecular identifier. Instead of being binned into consensus sequences, reads with shared molecular identifiers were discarded. MiTCR, with a Q25 quality threshold and the strictest error-elimination algorithm, was used for CDR3 identification, clonotype clustering and error correction. A nonparametric unseen species model with Euler transformation was used to estimate a lower bound on total TCR beta diversity. TCRdb trimmed the raw reads at Q25, called clones with MiXCR and kept productive beta chains. Records with the same CDR3 protein are collapsed into one entry carrying the most frequent genes and DNA. These V and J calls derive from TCRdb rather than the authors' analysis. In all, the sample holds roughly 1,800,000 distinct CDR3 sequences, and around half of those were seen once. The ten largest clones take up approximately 2.1% of the sample.

The material sequenced was blood. This TCR came from a woman aged 40-49 years in good health. In this chain, TRBV7-2 is recombined with TRBJ2-3, with TRBD2 identical over 12 junction bases. The nucleotides read TGTGCCAGCAGCTTCGGGACTAGCGGGAGCACAGATACGCAGTATTTT. Translated, it reads CASSFGTSGSTDTQYF.